This T cell receptor (beta chain) was recorded in a study of shared clonotypes between healthy human individuals. Only in-frame clones appear in the TCRdb table, and some are missing; sequencing was by immunoSEQ multiplex PCR. The data show about a million clones, with roughly 80% seen just once and about 0.89% held by the top ten. The germline V gene encodes CDR1 SGHVS and CDR2 FQNEAQ. Trimming stripped 4 bases from V and 6 bases from J, with 19 bases between. The CDR3 runs to 16 residues. This clone is a singleton in its sample. The receptor was derived from a man aged 18 to 29 in good health. Some clones in this sample may be carry-over from other donors' samples. This chain joins TRBV7-8 and TRBJ2-1; D unresolved. What was sequenced was memory CD4+ T cells from PBMCs. Noted subset: CD45RA-negative fraction. CDR3 DNA sequence: TGTGCCAGCAGCTCGCCCTCCCAGCGACAACGCAATGAGCAGTTCTTC. Its translation: CASSSPSQRQRNEQFF.